These T cell receptor beta chains were read from a single sample in a study of blood T cell repertoires in COVID-19. Measured with immunoSEQ multiplex PCR; TCRdb has only the in-frame clones, and not every one. The sample includes about 160,000 clones, 90% of them seen just once. Sequences were obtained from peripheral blood. Source of these receptors: a man aged 55 to 70 with active or convalescent COVID-19. Both conserved end residues are part of each CDR3. The order of the fields is clone size, V gene, J gene, D gene, CDR3 DNA, CDR3 protein. D genes are given only for firm matches. Some rows have no size entry. The others give once, few or many, or a class for an expanded clone.

NA	TRBV9	TRBJ2-7	NA	TGTGCCAGCAGCGTAGATCCACAGGGACGCGAGCAGTACTTC	CASSVDPQGREQYF
NA	TRBV10-3	TRBJ1-4	NA	TGTGCCATCAGCCCCCAGGGGAATTGGGAAAAACTGTTTTTT	CAISPQGNWEKLFF
NA	TRBV12-3/TRBV12-4	TRBJ2-7	NA	TGTGCCAGCAGCCCCGGGGGGCCCGGGGAGCAGTACTTC	CASSPGGPGEQYF
NA	TRBV7-9	TRBJ2-5	NA	TGTGCCAGCGGATCAGGGGAGACCCAGTACTTC	CASGSGETQYF
NA	TRBV29-1	TRBJ1-1	TRBD1	TGCAGCGTTGTGAACCCGACAGGGGGCAATGAAGCTTTCTTT	CSVVNPTGGNEAFF
NA	TRBV24-1	TRBJ1-5	NA	TGTGCCACCCCTCGGGGGCAGCCCCAGCATTTT	CATPRGQPQHF
NA	TRBV2	TRBJ2-3	TRBD2	TGTGCCAGCAGTCAACGACTAGCTAGCACAGATACGCAGTATTTT	CASSQRLASTDTQYF
NA	TRBV5-1	TRBJ2-6	TRBD1	TGCGCCAGCAGCCCCTTACAGGGGGCCTCTCTCTCTGGGGCCAACGTCCTGACTTTC	CASSPLQGASLSGANVLTF
NA	TRBV5-4	TRBJ1-1	NA	TGTGCCAGCAGCTTGGAGGCACAGGTGAACACTGAAGCTTTCTTT	CASSLEAQVNTEAFF
NA	TRBV19	TRBJ2-3	TRBD2	TGTGCCAGTAGTAGGAGGACTAGCGGGAGCCTCACAGATACGCAGTATTTT	CASSRRTSGSLTDTQYF
NA	TRBV5-1	TRBJ1-3	NA	TGCGCCAGCAGCTTGTTATTTCCGGGATCTGGAAACACCATATATTTT	CASSLLFPGSGNTIYF
NA	TRBV9	TRBJ2-2	NA	TGTGCCAGCAGCGTGGTGGAGGCGGCCACCGGGGAGCTGTTTTTT	CASSVVEAATGELFF
NA	TRBV13	TRBJ2-2	TRBD2	TGTGCCAGCAGCTTAGTAGCGGGCACCGGGGAGCTGTTTTTT	CASSLVAGTGELFF
NA	TRBV19	TRBJ2-3	NA	TGTGCCAGTAGTATAACAGGGACTACGGGCACAGATACGCAGTATTTT	CASSITGTTGTDTQYF
once	TRBV27	TRBJ1-1	NA	TGTGCCAGCAGTACCTATGTGAACACTGAAGCTTTCTTT	CASSTYVNTEAFF
NA	TRBV18	TRBJ2-5	TRBD1	TGTGCCAGCGGCCACAGGGGAAGTCAAGAGACCCAGTACTTC	CASGHRGSQETQYF
NA	TRBV6-5	TRBJ1-4	NA	TGTGCCAGCAGTTACTCCGTGACAGGTTATAATGAAAAACTGTTTTTT	CASSYSVTGYNEKLFF
NA	TRBV28	TRBJ2-2	TRBD2	TGTGCCAGCAGTTGGACTAGCGGGACCGGGGAGCTGTTTTTT	CASSWTSGTGELFF
NA	TRBV18	TRBJ1-1	TRBD1	TGTGCCAGCTCACCCCCCGGGACAGGGTGGAGCACTGAAGCTTTCTTT	CASSPPGTGWSTEAFF
once	TRBV10-3	TRBJ1-4	TRBD1	TGTGCCATCAGTGAGAGGGGACAGGGGGATGAAAAACTGTTTTTT	CAISERGQGDEKLFF
NA	TRBV6-6	TRBJ2-7	TRBD2	TGTGCCAGCAGTTCTAGCGGGTACGAGCAGTACTTC	CASSSSGYEQYF
NA	TRBV27	TRBJ1-5	TRBD1	TGTGCCAGCAGTTTCCAAGGGACAGGGAAGTGGGATCAGCCCCAGCATTTT	CASSFQGTGKWDQPQHF
NA	TRBV25-1	TRBJ1-1	NA	TGTGCCAGCAGAGTACAGGGGAACACTGAAGCTTTCTTT	CASRVQGNTEAFF
once	TRBV30	TRBJ2-2	NA	TGTGCCTGGACCGGTACCGGGGAGCTGTTTTTT	CAWTGTGELFF
NA	TRBV11-2	TRBJ1-1	NA	TGTGCCAGCAGGTCGGTTGTTCGGGGGGTGAACACTGAAGCTTTCTTT	CASRSVVRGVNTEAFF
NA	TRBV3-1/TRBV3-2	TRBJ2-7	TRBD1	TGTGCCAGCAGCCAAGAAGGGGAGGACAGGGAAAGGGTTAGCGGAGATTTCGAGCAGTACTTC	CASSQEGEDRERVSGDFEQYF
NA	TRBV6-6	TRBJ1-2	NA	TGTGCCAGCAGTTACGCCAAGGGAGATGGCTACACCTTC	CASSYAKGDGYTF
NA	TRBV19	TRBJ2-7	NA	TGTGCCAGTAGTAATCAGGGAACCTACGAGCAGTACTTC	CASSNQGTYEQYF
few	TRBV11-3	TRBJ1-1	NA	TGTGCCAGCAGCCCTGGGGGGGGCTTAAACACTGAAGCTTTCTTT	CASSPGGGLNTEAFF
NA	TRBV30	TRBJ2-7	TRBD1	TGTGCCTGGAGTGTAACAGGGGTCGAGCAGTACTTC	CAWSVTGVEQYF
NA	TRBV19	TRBJ1-5	TRBD1	TGTGCCAGTAGTAGAAGGGACAGGGGAGAGGGTCAGCCCCAGCATTTT	CASSRRDRGEGQPQHF
NA	TRBV7-2	TRBJ1-6	TRBD1	TGTGCCAGCAGCCCCCGACAGGGGGCGTTGAATTCACCCCTCCACTTT	CASSPRQGALNSPLHF
NA	TRBV19	TRBJ1-1	TRBD1	TGTGCCAGCAGTCCGGGACAGGGGGACACTGAAGCTTTCTTT	CASSPGQGDTEAFF
NA	TRBV7-2	TRBJ1-5	NA	TGTGCCAGCAGCCACGATGGCGGTAGCAATCAGCCCCAGCATTTT	CASSHDGGSNQPQHF
NA	TRBV3-1/TRBV3-2	TRBJ1-2	NA	TGTGCCAGCAGTCAGGGTCCGGATGGCTACACCTTC	CASSQGPDGYTF
NA	TRBV21-1	TRBJ2-4	NA	TGTGCCAGTGGAGAGGGTGACATTCAGTACTTC	CASGEGDIQYF
NA	TRBV19	TRBJ1-1	TRBD1	TGTGCCAGTAGTCCCTTAGACAGGGGTGGCACTGAAGCTTTCTTT	CASSPLDRGGTEAFF
NA	TRBV5-1	TRBJ2-2	NA	TGCGCCAGCAGAGGGCAGGGCACCGGGGAGCTGTTTTTT	CASRGQGTGELFF
NA	TRBV5-4	TRBJ1-4	TRBD1	TGTGCCAGCAGCTATACAGGGGGGGGTGAAAAACTGTTTTTT	CASSYTGGGEKLFF
NA	TRBV5-5	TRBJ2-7	NA	TGTGCCAGCAGCTTGGTAAACACGGGAAGGTACGAGCAGTACTTC	CASSLVNTGRYEQYF
NA	TRBV7-9	TRBJ2-2	TRBD1	TGTGCCAGCAGATCCGGACAGGGGATGGGGGAGCTGTTTTTT	CASRSGQGMGELFF
NA	TRBV7-6	TRBJ1-1	NA	TGTGCCAGCAGCTTATACTTGCAGGGGAATGAAGCTTTCTTT	CASSLYLQGNEAFF
NA	TRBV10-1	TRBJ2-2	TRBD2	TGCGCCAGCAGTGGGGCCTGGCGGGGGGGGAACACCGGGGAGCTGTTTTTT	CASSGAWRGGNTGELFF
NA	TRBV3-1/TRBV3-2	TRBJ1-1	NA	TGTGCCAGCAGCCAAGATCTGGCAGGGTGGATGAACACTGAAGCTTTCTTT	CASSQDLAGWMNTEAFF
NA	TRBV28	TRBJ2-7	TRBD2	TGTGCCAGCAGTTTATTAGCGGGAGTGCGCGACGAGCAGTACTTC	CASSLLAGVRDEQYF
NA	TRBV7-6	TRBJ1-1	NA	TGTGCCAGCAGCTTACTTAGGGACGGACTAACTGAAGCTTTCTTT	CASSLLRDGLTEAFF
NA	TRBV5-1	TRBJ2-1	TRBD1	TGCGCCAGCAGCCACGGCGGGACAGGGGGTCATGAGCAGTTCTTC	CASSHGGTGGHEQFF
once	TRBV5-1	TRBJ1-2	NA	TGCGCCAGCAGCTTGCCCCCGCAGGGTAACTATGGCTACACCTTC	CASSLPPQGNYGYTF
NA	TRBV7-2	TRBJ1-1	TRBD1	TGTGCCAGCAGCTTAGAAGAGGGGGCGACTGAAGCTTTCTTT	CASSLEEGATEAFF
NA	TRBV5-4	TRBJ2-5	TRBD2	TGTGCCAGCAGCTTGGGCGGTAGCGGGAGCGCTGAGACCCAGTACTTC	CASSLGGSGSAETQYF
NA	TRBV7-8	TRBJ1-1	NA	TGTGCCAGCAGCTTAGATGTAAACACTGAAGCTTTCTTT	CASSLDVNTEAFF
NA	TRBV7-9	TRBJ1-1	NA	TGTGCCAGCAGCTTAGCCCTAATGAACACTGAAGCTTTCTTT	CASSLALMNTEAFF
NA	TRBV2	TRBJ2-5	TRBD1	TGTGCCAGCAGGGCTGGGACAGGGGGCTGGGAGACCCAGTACTTC	CASRAGTGGWETQYF
NA	TRBV3-1/TRBV3-2	TRBJ1-2	TRBD1	TGTGCCAGCAGCCAAGGACAGGGATCCTATGGCTACACCTTC	CASSQGQGSYGYTF
NA	TRBV27	TRBJ1-5	NA	TGTGCCAGCAGTTTATCTCTCGGTATTAATCAGCCCCAGCATTTT	CASSLSLGINQPQHF